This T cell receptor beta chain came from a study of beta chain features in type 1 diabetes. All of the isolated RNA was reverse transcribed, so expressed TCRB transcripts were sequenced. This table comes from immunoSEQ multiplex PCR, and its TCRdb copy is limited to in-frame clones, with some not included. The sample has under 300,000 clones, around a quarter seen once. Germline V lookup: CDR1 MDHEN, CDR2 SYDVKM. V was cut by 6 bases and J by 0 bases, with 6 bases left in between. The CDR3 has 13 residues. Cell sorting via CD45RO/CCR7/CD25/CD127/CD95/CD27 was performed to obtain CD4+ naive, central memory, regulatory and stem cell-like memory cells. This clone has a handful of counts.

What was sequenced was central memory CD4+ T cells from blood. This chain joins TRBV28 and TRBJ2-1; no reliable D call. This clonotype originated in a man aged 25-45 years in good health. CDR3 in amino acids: CASSGYSYNEQFF. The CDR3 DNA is TGTGCCAGCAGCGGGTACTCCTACAATGAGCAGTTCTTC.